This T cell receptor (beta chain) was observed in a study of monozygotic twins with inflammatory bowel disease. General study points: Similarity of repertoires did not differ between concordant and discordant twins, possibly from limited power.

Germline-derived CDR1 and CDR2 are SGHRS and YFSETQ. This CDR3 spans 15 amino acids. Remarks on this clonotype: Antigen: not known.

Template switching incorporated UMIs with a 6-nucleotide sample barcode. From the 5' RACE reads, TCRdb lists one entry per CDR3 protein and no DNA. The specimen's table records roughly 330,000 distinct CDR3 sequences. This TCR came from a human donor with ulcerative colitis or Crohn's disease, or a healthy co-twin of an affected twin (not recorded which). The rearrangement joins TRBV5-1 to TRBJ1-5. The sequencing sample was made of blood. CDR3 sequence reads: CASSLSGDSNQPQHF.